These T cell receptor beta chains were read from a single sample in a study of T cell repertoires in ileal Crohn's disease. Clones were read by immunoSEQ multiplex PCR, and TCRdb kept only the in-frame ones, dropping some. The sample has some 17,000 clones; about 75% are singletons. What was sequenced was ileal tissue. The source of these receptors is an adult with Crohn's disease. The conserved cysteine and the conserved F or W are not part of the CDR3 here. Fields, in order: CDR3 protein, V gene.

CDR3 protein: ASRGTGTDGYT; V gene: TRBV27
CDR3 protein: AISESRGGYEQY; V gene: TRBV10-3
CDR3 protein: ASSMASGSRSEQF; V gene: TRBV19
CDR3 protein: ASSDTGQGLNEQF; V gene: TRBV9
CDR3 protein: ASSDDGGDSGANVLT; V gene: TRBV25-1
CDR3 protein: ASSQDPYSGNTIY; V gene: TRBV14
CDR3 protein: ASSASGRNTGELF; V gene: TRBV9
CDR3 protein: ASSLGLAGPLTDTQY; V gene: TRBV11-1
CDR3 protein: ASSEGQGGANVLT; V gene: TRBV6-4
CDR3 protein: ASSPPGGTDQPQH; V gene: TRBV18
CDR3 protein: ASKPLEDRGYNEQY; V gene: TRBV6-6
CDR3 protein: ASSLTGGDDRSRAF; V gene: TRBV28
CDR3 protein: ASRPLGAGAGSWDNEQF; V gene: TRBV11-2
CDR3 protein: ASSLAGTPGEQY; V gene: TRBV7-2
CDR3 protein: ASSPSYYQPQH; V gene: TRBV5-4
CDR3 protein: AISEAVGTGAEKLF; V gene: TRBV10-3
CDR3 protein: ASSTGTKDTGELF; V gene: TRBV5-8
CDR3 protein: ASSPGTGGNTQY; V gene: TRBV2
CDR3 protein: ASSPGQGAREKLF; V gene: TRBV7-9
CDR3 protein: ASSAGGSGNTIY; V gene: TRBV6-1
CDR3 protein: AWMTGDNYNSPLH; V gene: TRBV30
CDR3 protein: ASSSLAGSHEQY; V gene: TRBV11-2
CDR3 protein: SVPGLAITDTQY; V gene: TRBV29-1
CDR3 protein: ASQTGNEQF; V gene: TRBV5-6
CDR3 protein: ASSSTYEQY; V gene: TRBV5-6
CDR3 protein: ASSGDRGGQETQY; V gene: TRBV2
CDR3 protein: ASSSISGSGETQY; V gene: TRBV5-4
CDR3 protein: ASSPPSEGEVEKLF; V gene: TRBV27
CDR3 protein: ASSQENPGQGSDTQY; V gene: TRBV4-2
CDR3 protein: ASSRKAGGYQETQY; V gene: TRBV7-2
CDR3 protein: ASSRPGQGARTLH; V gene: TRBV7-8
CDR3 protein: ASRARTSYNEQF; V gene: TRBV6-1
CDR3 protein: ASSEDSGSGANVLT; V gene: TRBV6-1
CDR3 protein: ASSPSTGDNGELF; V gene: TRBV11-2
CDR3 protein: ASSRDNEQF; V gene: TRBV27
CDR3 protein: ASSGGREGNQPQH; V gene: TRBV10-3
CDR3 protein: ASSQGTSRDTQY; V gene: TRBV4-2
CDR3 protein: ASSQGTGDMNTEAF; V gene: TRBV4-2
CDR3 protein: SVKSEGRADTQY; V gene: TRBV29-1
CDR3 protein: ASSFGLAGDTQY; V gene: TRBV6-5
CDR3 protein: ASSIYRDSNQPQH; V gene: TRBV19
CDR3 protein: GVGTSGPYEQY; V gene: TRBV29-1
CDR3 protein: ASSLVGGSYEQY; V gene: TRBV7-9
CDR3 protein: SAGRDRKKPYYT; V gene: TRBV29-1
CDR3 protein: ASSAGENTEAF; V gene: TRBV2
CDR3 protein: ASSSGQSYEQY; V gene: TRBV5-1
CDR3 protein: ASSIDDWAAGDTQY; V gene: TRBV19
CDR3 protein: ASSQETGGSSYEQY; V gene: TRBV4-2
CDR3 protein: ASSQEGAGGAGELF; V gene: TRBV4-2